This passage covers 27 T cell receptor beta chains from one sample sequenced in a study of cytomegalovirus exposure and HLA in healthy donors (dated by TCRdb to about 2017). The library was produced with the immunoSEQ multiplex PCR assay. This immuneACCESS table, as held by TCRdb, lists in-frame sequences with V and J called but not all clones. Of the missing ones, under half trace to an unresolved V gene in checked studies; the others have no known cause. In all, the sample holds around 300,000 clones, and 88% of those were seen once. The ten largest clonotypes hold around 0.96% of the sample. Sequenced: PBMCs. The receptors derive from a man under 40 in good health and CMV-seronegative.

J is TRBJ2-3 and V is TRBV9; 7 positions match TRBD2. The V gene end was trimmed by 5 bases and the J gene end by 4 bases; junction bases not matched to a gene: 19. Germline values: CDR1 SGDLS, CDR2 YYNGEE. This CDR3 has 18 amino acids. CDR3 in DNA: TGTGCCAGCAGTTCAACGATAACGGGGGGAGAGGGCCCAGATACGCAGTATTTT. It specifies CASSSTITGGEGPDTQYF.

V usage is TRBV6-5 and J usage is TRBJ1-4, with D perhaps TRBD1 (5 bases). This CDR3 has 14 residues. Trimming stripped 2 bases from V and 5 bases from J, with 9 bases between. Germline CDR1 is MNHEY and CDR2 is SVGAGI. The CDR3 loop reads CASSYEGANEKLFF. The DNA of the CDR3 is TGTGCCAGCAGTTACGAAGGGGCAAATGAAAAACTGTTTTTT.

J is TRBJ1-1 and V is TRBV5-1, with 10 positions matching TRBD1. The CDR3 is 16 residues long. Germline CDR1 and CDR2: SGHRS and YFSETQ. Germline trimming cut 3 bases from V and 0 bases from J; bases unmatched to any gene: 5. The CDR3 nucleotides are TGCGCCAGCAGCTCGACAGGGGGCTTAATGAACACTGAAGCTTTCTTT. Translated, it gives CASSSTGGLMNTEAFF.

In the case of this clone: A much bigger clone sits one base away, suggesting this may be a read error. The rearrangement uses TRBV7-7 and TRBJ2-7, with 8 positions matching TRBD1. This CDR3 contains 13 residues. Trimming cost V 5 bases and J 3 bases; bases outside gene matches: 3. Germline loops: CDR1 SSHAT, CDR2 FNYEAQ (reference sequence). For the CDR3, the DNA is TGTGCCAGCAGCCCCGGGACAGGCTACGAGCAGTACTTC. Translating it yields CASSPGTGYEQYF.

The CDR3 DNA is TGCAGCGTCCTCGGGCCCGGGGATGAAAAACTGTTTTTT. It codes for CSVLGPGDEKLFF. The chain combines TRBV29-1 with TRBJ1-4; D unresolved. CDR1 and CDR2 (germline): SQVTM, ANQGSEA. Trimming left V 6 bases short and J 6 bases short, with 14 bases between. The CDR3 contains 13 residues.

A word on this clone: Additional DNA sequences in this sample encode the identical CDR3. The rearrangement links TRBV5-1 to TRBJ1-2; a possible D gene is TRBD1 (6 bases). The germline gives CDR1 SGHRS, CDR2 YFSETQ. CDR3 length: 13 residues. V was cut by 4 bases and J by 2 bases, with 9 bases left in between. CDR3 coding DNA: TGCGCCAGCAGCACGGGACAAAACTATGGCTACACCTTC. This translates into CASSTGQNYGYTF.

V usage is TRBV18 and J usage is TRBJ2-1, with TRBD2 identical over 9 bases. J gave up 4 bases and V 6 bases, and 7 bases lay outside the gene matches. Germline-derived CDR1 and CDR2 are KGHSH and LQKENI. This CDR3 contains 15 residues. CDR3 protein: CASSPGRGGYNEQFF. The CDR3 DNA sequence: TGTGCCAGCTCTCCGGGGCGGGGGGGATACAATGAGCAGTTCTTC.

This chain connects TRBV7-2 to TRBJ1-4; TRBD1 matches 10 bases. The CDR3 contains 14 residues. CDR1 SGHTA and CDR2 FQGNSA come from the germline V gene. J lost 8 bases, V lost 5 bases, and 5 bases had no gene match. The CDR3: CASSRPGQGEKLFF. The CDR3 nucleotides read TGTGCCAGCAGCCGACCGGGACAGGGGGAAAAACTGTTTTTT. The whole variable domain, filled in from reference TRBV7-2 and TRBJ1-4, reads GAGVSQSPSNKVTEKGKDVELRCDPISGHTALYWYRQSLGQGLEFLIYFQGNSAPDKSGLPSDRFSAERTGGSVSTLTIQRTQQEDSAVYLCASSRPGQGEKLFFGSGTQLSVL.

This chain links TRBV21-1 with TRBJ1-6; the D call in the table, TRBD1, was not verified against the DNA. TRBV21-1 has pseudogene status. CDR3 length: 15 amino acids. In nucleotides, the CDR3 is TGTGCCAGCAGCAAAAAACAGGGGTTCGGGTCACCCCTCCACTTT. Its protein product is CASSKKQGFGSPLHF.

The J gene is TRBJ1-5, the V gene TRBV6-5; a possible D gene is TRBD1 (6 bases). The length of the CDR3 is 13 residues. Germline assignment: CDR1 MNHEY and CDR2 SVGAGI. The V end lost 5 bases, the J end lost 10 bases, and 15 bases lay between the germline ends. The CDR3 sequence: CASSRQDSRPQHF. The CDR3, as DNA: TGTGCCAGCAGTCGACAGGACAGTCGTCCCCAGCATTTT.

The gene calls are TRBV10-2 and TRBJ1-6; D not certain. The V gene's germline CDR1 is WSHSY and CDR2 SAAADI. This CDR3 is 16 amino acids long. The V gene lost 10 bases and the J gene lost 0 bases, with 16 bases spanning the gap. The CDR3 region is CATSEAASSYNSPLHF. In DNA, the CDR3 is TGCGCCACCTCCGAGGCGGCAAGCTCCTATAATTCACCCCTCCACTTT.

The gene calls are TRBV7-2 and TRBJ2-1; D gene unclear. Germline values: CDR1 SGHTA, CDR2 FQGNSA. The V end was cut by 5 bases, the J end by 12 bases, with 8 bases between. The CDR3 spans 10 residues. CDR3 sequence reads: CASSPGAQFF. CDR3 in DNA: TGTGCCAGCAGCCCTGGAGCGCAGTTCTTC.

The chain joins TRBV2 to TRBJ2-4; 8 nucleotides align to TRBD2. The CDR3 consists of 15 residues. CDR1 and CDR2 (germline): SNHLY, FYNNEI. V lost 6 bases, J lost 8 bases, and 12 bases stayed unmatched. In DNA, the CDR3 is TGTGCCAGCAGGGCCTCGGGGGGGAGTTGGGACATTCAGTACTTC. Translated, it gives CASRASGGSWDIQYF.

The chain is built from TRBV5-1 and TRBJ2-4, with 9 bases lining up with TRBD1. CDR3 length: 14 amino acids. V lost 3 bases, J lost 9 bases, and 7 bases stayed unmatched. CDR1 SGHRS and CDR2 YFSETQ come from the germline V gene. The CDR3 DNA reads TGCGCCAGCAGCTCAAGACAGGGGGAGGGCATTCAGTACTTC. It codes for CASSSRQGEGIQYF.

This clone was seen a few times. The chain links TRBV10-3 to TRBJ1-1; 10 nucleotides line up with TRBD1. The V gene's germline CDR1 is ENHRY and CDR2 SYGVKD. The CDR3 runs 14 residues. Trimming took 4 bases from V and 6 from J; bases not matched to a gene: 5. CDR3 loop: CAISAGTGAAEAFF. CDR3 bases: TGTGCCATCAGTGCCGGGACAGGGGCCGCTGAAGCTTTCTTT.

The chain joins TRBV7-9 to TRBJ1-1, with D maybe TRBD1 (5 bases). Trimming cost V 0 bases and J 6 bases, with 14 bases left between them. Germline V gene data show CDR1 as SEHNR and CDR2 as FQNEAQ (reference sequence). This CDR3 is built from 15 residues. The CDR3 protein is CASSLAVAGIAEAFF. The CDR3 DNA reads as TGTGCCAGCAGCTTAGCCGTCGCAGGGATCGCTGAAGCTTTCTTT.

The chain has TRBV19 and TRBJ1-2; D is unresolved. V gave up 3 bases and J gave up 1 base, with 15 bases separating them. The CDR3 covers 16 residues. Looked up from germline, CDR1 is LNHDA and CDR2 is SQIVND (reference sequence). This chain's CDR3 is CASSILGSSNNYGYTF. CDR3 coding DNA: TGTGCCAGTAGTATCCTTGGGAGCTCTAATAACTATGGCTACACCTTC.

This clone was seen a single time. CDR3 bases: TGCGCCAGCCGGGACATAAACCAAGAGACCCAGTACTTC. Its protein product is CASRDINQETQYF. The chain employs TRBV5-1 and TRBJ2-5, with D perhaps matching TRBD1 (6 bases). V was cut by 7 bases and J by 0 bases, with 10 bases left in between. The CDR3 extends over 13 amino acids. Germline CDR1 SGHRS, CDR2 YFSETQ.

V is TRBV5-5 and J is TRBJ1-1, with TRBD1 matching over 9 bases. This CDR3 spans 16 amino acids. The germline V gene encodes CDR1 SGHKS and CDR2 YYEKEE (reference sequence). With 4 bases clipped from V and 1 base from J, the junction kept 8 bases outside the gene matches. The CDR3 DNA reads as TGTGCCAGCAGCGTTATACCGGGACAGGGGAACACTGAAGCTTTCTTT. Translated, it gives CASSVIPGQGNTEAFF.

V is TRBV4-1 and J is TRBJ2-7; 7 bases agree with TRBD2. The germline V gene encodes CDR1 MGHRA and CDR2 YSYEKL. This CDR3 has 17 amino acids. The V and J ends lost 0 bases and 3 bases, in that order; junction bases with no gene match: 11. The CDR3 loop is CASSQDLLSGVIYEQYF. CDR3 nucleotides: TGCGCCAGCAGCCAAGATTTGCTCAGCGGGGTTATCTACGAGCAGTACTTC.

This clone was seen a single time. The genes are TRBV7-2 and TRBJ1-3; D is ambiguous. V gave up 2 bases and J gave up 6 bases, with 8 bases separating them. This CDR3 comprises 13 residues. Germline CDR1 reads SGHTA; CDR2 reads FQGNSA. The CDR3 sequence: CASSLIGSNTIYF. The CDR3 DNA reads TGTGCCAGCAGCTTAATCGGTTCAAACACCATATATTTT.

The rearrangement joins TRBV27 to TRBJ2-5; 7 nucleotides align to TRBD2. The ends lost 5 bases at V and 5 bases at J; junction bases unmatched: 8. The CDR3 is 14 amino acids. The germline V gene has CDR1 MNHEY and CDR2 SMNVEV (reference sequence). Here the CDR3 reads CASSRGVNDETQYF. The CDR3 bases are TGTGCCAGCAGTCGGGGGGTAAACGACGAGACCCAGTACTTC.

The chain is built from TRBV5-1 and TRBJ2-2; 8 nucleotides align to TRBD1. The CDR3 has 16 residues. Germline assignment: CDR1 SGHRS and CDR2 YFSETQ. J gave up 0 bases and V 2 bases, and 3 bases lay outside the gene matches. The CDR3 region is CASSLLTGANTGELFF. CDR3 nucleotide sequence: TGCGCCAGCAGCTTACTGACAGGGGCGAACACCGGGGAGCTGTTTTTT.

This clone was seen more than once but under ten times. Other nucleotide sequences from this sample produce the same CDR3. The chain recombines TRBV5-4 with TRBJ2-5; 12 nucleotides match TRBD2. The CDR3 contains 14 residues. J was trimmed by 5 bases and V by 4 bases; bases with no gene match: 3. Germline CDR1 and CDR2: SGHNT and YYREEE (reference sequence). The CDR3 bases are TGTGCCAGCAGCCTCGGACTAGCGGGGGAGACCCAGTACTTC. The encoded protein is CASSLGLAGETQYF.

This clone was seen a handful of times. This chain links TRBV7-2 with TRBJ1-5, with D maybe TRBD1 (6 bases). Germline CDR1 reads SGHTA; CDR2 reads FQGNSA. The CDR3 has 15 residues. The ends were cut back, 0 bases at V and 6 bases at J, with 12 bases in the middle. CDR3 sequence reads: CASSLATGWGQPQHF. The CDR3 DNA reads as TGTGCCAGCAGCTTAGCTACAGGGTGGGGTCAGCCCCAGCATTTT.

The CDR3 region is CASRKAGNGENTIYF. The CDR3 DNA is TGCGCCAGCAGAAAAGCGGGCAACGGGGAAAACACCATATATTTT. This sequence joins TRBV10-2 and TRBJ1-3; D is undetermined. The CDR3 loop spans 15 amino acids. Trimming cost V 6 bases and J 6 bases, with 18 bases left between them. Germline assignment: CDR1 WSHSY and CDR2 SAAADI.

The chain is built from TRBV9 and TRBJ2-1; no clear D gene. V shed 0 bases and J shed 5 bases, with 15 bases lying between them. CDR1 is SGDLS, CDR2 YYNGEE, per germline. This CDR3 has 16 amino acids. The CDR3 sequence: CASSVELGFLDNEQFF. CDR3 nucleotides: TGTGCCAGCAGCGTAGAACTCGGGTTCCTGGACAATGAGCAGTTCTTC. The variable domain in full, with the rest retrieved from reference TRBV9 and TRBJ2-1, is DSGVTQTPKHLITATGQRVTLRCSPRSGDLSVYWYQQSLDQGLQFLIQYYNGEERAKGNILERFSAQQFPDLHSELNLSSLELGDSALYFCASSVELGFLDNEQFFGPGTRLTVL.